This TCR beta chain is drawn from a study of cytomegalovirus exposure and HLA in healthy donors. V was trimmed by 4 bases and J by 1 base, leaving 19 bases between them. CDR3 size: 18 residues. The germline gives CDR1 MNHNS, CDR2 SASEGT. PCR employed 60 Vbeta and 13 Jbeta primers. Libraries were prepared by immunoSEQ multiplex PCR; TCRdb keeps only in-frame clonotypes and omits some of them. This sample carries 40,000 to 60,000 clones, with about 6% going to the ten biggest clones. Sequenced material: PBMCs. This chain joins TRBV6-1 and TRBJ2-2; D is perhaps TRBD1 (6 bases). This clonotype was sampled from a male donor in good health and CMV-seropositive. As DNA, the CDR3 is TGTGCCAGCAGTGTTGGGGGCTTACTTTCCCTGAACACCGGGGAGCTGTTTTTT. Its translation: CASSVGGLLSLNTGELFF.